This TCR beta chain was identified during a study of regulatory T cells in long-lasting Graves disease. This clonotype was seen more than once but under ten times. Combining iRepertoire HTBI primers with Arm-PCR of CDR3 regions, the authors built TCR beta libraries. In the study's own analysis: From all samples, identification returned approximately 14 TRBJ and roughly 65 TRBV segments. TCRdb analysed the multiplex PCR reads with MiXCR anew, one entry per CDR3 protein. TCRdb's processing, not the authors', yielded these V and J calls. The sample has a few hundred thousand distinct CDR3 sequences, approximately 15% seen once; the top ten hold approximately 7.8%. Trimming stripped 5 bases from V and 6 bases from J, with 17 bases between. This CDR3 has 14 residues. Germline V gene data show CDR1 as PRHDT and CDR2 as FYEKMQ (reference sequence). Described time point: newly diagnosed GD, antithyroid drugs for less than 3 months. Extracted PBMC RNA gave rise to the TCR library.

These data were also reused for a study on T cells in Graves' hyperthyroidism and ophthalmopathy. As that report states: Hyperthyroidism had been newly diagnosed in patients aged 18 to 65, and its duration was under 2 months. Together with thyroid ultrasound, orbital computed tomography, serum thyroxine and TRAb, clinical symptoms were used for diagnoses.

This material consisted of peripheral blood mononuclear cells (PBMCs), taken at new diagnosis, from a patient treated with antithyroid drugs. This sequence was found in a woman aged 40 to 50 with Graves disease. This rearrangement joins TRBV13 to TRBJ2-7; D is undetermined. The CDR3 region is CASSPGLPSLEQYF. The CDR3 nucleotides are TGTGCCAGCAGCCCCGGTCTACCCTCCCTCGAGCAGTACTTC.